This TCR beta chain is drawn from a study of human T cells and chemical hapten exposure. TCRdb passed the RACE reads through MiXCR, listing each CDR3 protein once. Of approximately 260,000 distinct CDR3 sequences in the sample, about 8.6% were seen once. As concerns this clonotype: The target antigen is unknown.

The junction had 8 bases not matched to a gene; V was cut back by 5 bases and J by 5 bases. The CDR3 extends over 15 amino acids. The germline V gene encodes CDR1 SGHTA and CDR2 FQGNSA. Study-level results: There were significantly more large CDR3 similarity clusters among expanded TCRs than among controls.

The time point was: pre-sensitization, week 0. As for treatment: therapeutic diphenylcyclopropenone sensitization with weekly scalp DPC. The sequence derives from a woman in her 40s with alopecia areata. Some clones in this sample may be carry-over from other donors' samples. The sample here was whole blood, taken in connection with sensitization to the hapten diphenylcyclopropenone (DPC). The rearrangement joins TRBV7-2 to TRBJ1-4, with TRBD1 matching over 7 bases. This CDR3 is CASSRGGGANEKLFF. The CDR3, as DNA: TGTGCCAGCAGCCGCGGAGGGGGCGCAAATGAAAAACTGTTTTTT.